The 20 T cell receptor beta chains reported below all come from one sample, sequenced in a study of OX40 agonist ivuxolimab in advanced cancers. The method was immunoSEQ multiplex PCR; TCRdb's version includes in-frame clones alone and lacks a portion of them. Of tens of thousands of clones in the sample, about nine tenths were seen once. The sequencing here drew on CD4+ or CD8+ T cells sorted from blood, taken in a trial of the OX40 agonist ivuxolimab. The receptors shown here come from an adult with an advanced solid tumor such as melanoma, head and neck, liver or kidney cancer.

The chain joins TRBV15 to TRBJ2-5; D gene uncertain. This CDR3 comprises 13 residues. Germline V lookup: CDR1 LNHNV, CDR2 YYDKDF (reference sequence). V was trimmed by 5 bases and J by 1 base, leaving 8 bases between them. CDR3 residues: CATSRSGQETQYF. CDR3 bases: TGTGCCACCAGCCGGTCTGGCCAAGAGACCCAGTACTTC.

The chain recombines TRBV15 with TRBJ1-5, with a weak D call TRBD1 (5 bases). Trimming cost V 3 bases and J 7 bases, with 13 bases left between them. Germline CDR1 and CDR2: LNHNV and YYDKDF (reference sequence). This CDR3 is built from 14 residues. The DNA of the CDR3 is TGTGCCACCAGCAGGGGGGGGGAGGAACAGCCCCAGCATTTT. This codes for CATSRGGEEQPQHF. Using reference TRBV15 and TRBJ1-5 for the parts outside the CDR3, the full variable domain is DAMVIQNPRYQVTQFGKPVTLSCSQTLNHNVMYWYQQKSSQAPKLLFHYYDKDFNNEADTPDNFQSRRPNTSFCFLDIRSPGLGDTAMYLCATSRGGEEQPQHFGDGTRLSIL.

The V gene is TRBV10-1, the J gene TRBJ2-4, with D tentatively TRBD2 (6 bases). This CDR3 comprises 15 residues. V was clipped by 1 base and J by 6 bases, with 13 bases between them. The V gene's germline CDR1 is WNHNN and CDR2 SYGVQD (reference sequence). The CDR3 loop reads CASSELTLGGNIQYF. DNA for the CDR3: TGCGCCAGCAGTGAGTTGACCCTCGGGGGAAACATTCAGTACTTC.

The chain joins TRBV5-5 to TRBJ1-1; TRBD1 matches at 9 bases. V was pared by 4 bases and J by 0 bases, with 4 bases of the junction left unmatched. This CDR3 is built from 15 residues. Germline V gene data show CDR1 as SGHKS and CDR2 as YYEKEE (reference sequence). CDR3 nucleotides: TGTGCCAGCAGCCCCCGGACAGGGGTGAACACTGAAGCTTTCTTT. Translation gives CASSPRTGVNTEAFF.

The J gene is TRBJ1-5, the V gene TRBV19; no definite D call. This CDR3 spans 16 amino acids. Germline values: CDR1 LNHDA, CDR2 SQIVND (reference sequence). The V end lost 5 bases, the J end lost 3 bases, and 17 bases lay between the germline ends. The CDR3 loop reads CASSHGAGGANQPQHF. The CDR3 DNA reads as TGTGCCAGTAGTCACGGCGCAGGCGGCGCCAATCAGCCCCAGCATTTT. The whole variable domain, filled in from reference TRBV19 and TRBJ1-5, reads DGGITQSPKYLFRKEGQNVTLSCEQNLNHDAMYWYRQDPGQGLRLIYYSQIVNDFQKGDIAEGYSVSREKKESFPLTVTSAQKNPTAFYLCASSHGAGGANQPQHFGDGTRLSIL.

V usage is TRBV19 and J usage is TRBJ1-5; D not resolved. Germline V gene lookup returns CDR1 LNHDA and CDR2 SQIVND (reference sequence). The ends were cut back, 7 bases at V and 0 bases at J, with 13 bases in the middle. There are 15 residues in the CDR3. The CDR3: CASKGSGISNQPQHF. The CDR3 DNA sequence: TGTGCCAGTAAGGGTTCGGGGATTAGCAATCAGCCCCAGCATTTT.

The J gene is TRBJ2-1, the V gene TRBV6-5; TRBD2 matches 10 bases. Trimming took 6 bases from V and 4 from J; bases not matched to a gene: 6. The CDR3 has 15 amino acids. Germline V gene sequence: CDR1 MNHEY, CDR2 SVGAGI. In DNA form, the CDR3 reads TGTGCCAGCAGGGGACTAGCGAGACCTTACAATGAGCAGTTCTTC. It yields the protein CASRGLARPYNEQFF.

The rearrangement uses TRBV6-6 and TRBJ2-1, with D maybe TRBD1 (6 bases). Germline CDR1 and CDR2: MNHNY and SVGAGI (reference sequence). This CDR3 spans 14 amino acids. Trimming shortened V by 2 bases and J by 6 bases, and 11 bases separated the two germline ends. The CDR3 loop is CASSYGQNSNEQFF. In DNA form, the CDR3 reads TGTGCCAGCAGTTACGGACAGAACTCCAATGAGCAGTTCTTC.

CDR3 sequence (DNA): TGTGCCAGCAGTTCCCCCGTAGGATACAATGAGCAGTTCTTC. Residues: CASSSPVGYNEQFF. The rearrangement uses TRBV28 and TRBJ2-1; D gene uncertain. The germline V gene encodes CDR1 MDHEN and CDR2 SYDVKM. The V end was cut by 4 bases, the J end by 4 bases, with 11 bases between. The CDR3 runs to 14 residues.

V and J are TRBV7-6 and TRBJ1-5; D is ambiguous. Between the trimmed V and J ends, which lost 1 base and 7 bases, there was a span of 8 bases. The germline gives CDR1 SGHVS, CDR2 FNYEAQ. This CDR3 has 13 amino acids. The CDR3: CASSLGFDQPQHF. In DNA, the CDR3 is TGTGCCAGCAGCTTAGGTTTTGACCAGCCCCAGCATTTT.

The J gene is TRBJ1-4, the V gene TRBV4-2; no clear D. Germline CDR1 LGHNA, CDR2 YNFKEQ. The CDR3 is 13 residues long. The V and J ends lost 2 bases and 8 bases respectively, with 9 bases between them. The CDR3 loop reads CASSQSGREKLFF. CDR3 bases: TGTGCCAGCAGCCAATCCGGGAGGGAAAAACTGTTTTTT.

J is TRBJ2-5 and V is TRBV15; the D is unclear. The germline V and J ends were trimmed by 5 bases and 14 bases, with 18 bases remaining between them. Germline V gene data show CDR1 as LNHNV and CDR2 as YYDKDF (reference sequence). The CDR3 runs 12 residues. The CDR3 protein is CATSPRDGVRYF. The CDR3 DNA is TGTGCCACCAGCCCGCGAGATGGCGTCCGATACTTC.

This sequence joins TRBV5-6 and TRBJ2-7; D perhaps matches TRBD2 (5 bases). The V and J ends lost 2 bases and 6 bases respectively, with 15 bases between them. Per the germline V gene, CDR1 is SGHDT and CDR2 is YYEEEE. This CDR3 is built from 14 residues. The CDR3 DNA is TGTGCCAGCAGCTTCCGAGGTGTGAGGGTCGAGCAGTACGTC. Translated, it gives CASSFRGVRVEQYV.

The rearrangement joins TRBV7-9 to TRBJ1-2; 10 bases align to TRBD1. Trimming cost V 3 bases and J 8 bases; bases outside gene matches: 0. The V gene's germline CDR1 is SEHNR and CDR2 FQNEAQ (reference sequence). The CDR3 loop spans 12 amino acids. CDR3 loop: CASSLGQGGYTF. The CDR3 DNA reads as TGTGCCAGCAGCTTGGGACAGGGGGGCTACACCTTC.

The chain recombines TRBV5-4 with TRBJ1-2, with D tentatively TRBD1 (5 bases). The germline V and J ends were trimmed by 3 bases and 6 bases, with 15 bases remaining between them. In germline, CDR1 is SGHNT, CDR2 YYREEE (reference sequence). CDR3 length: 14 amino acids. CDR3 sequence reads: CASSYESGYDGYTF. Here the CDR3 DNA reads TGTGCCAGCAGCTACGAATCAGGGTACGATGGCTACACCTTC.

The chain uses TRBV6-5 and TRBJ1-1; 9 bases align to TRBD1. CDR3 length: 13 amino acids. The V segment lost 5 bases and the J segment 4 bases; nucleotides outside the gene matches: 2. Germline CDR1 MNHEY, CDR2 SVGAGI. The CDR3 loop reads CASSATGGTEAFF. The CDR3 nucleotides read TGTGCCAGCAGTGCGACAGGGGGCACTGAAGCTTTCTTT.

The sample holds a few counts of this clone. The CDR3 spells CASSIVPYNEQFF. The CDR3 DNA follows: TGTGCCAGTAGTATAGTCCCCTACAATGAGCAGTTCTTC. The chain uses TRBV19 and TRBJ2-1; D not resolved. The CDR3 is 13 amino acids. Germline values: CDR1 LNHDA, CDR2 SQIVND (reference sequence). V was shortened by 1 base and J by 2 bases, with 3 bases between the two germline ends.

V and J are TRBV28 and TRBJ1-1, with 8 bases that match TRBD1. Germline V gene data show CDR1 as MDHEN and CDR2 as SYDVKM. Germline trimming cut 6 bases from V and 6 bases from J; bases unmatched to any gene: 9. This CDR3 has 14 residues. CDR3 protein: CASRPGQGGAEAFF. CDR3 DNA sequence: TGTGCCAGCAGACCCGGACAGGGTGGGGCTGAAGCTTTCTTT.

The chain's CDR3 is CASSLLSSNQPQHF. CDR3 nucleotide sequence: TGTGCCAGCAGTTTATTGAGTAGCAATCAGCCCCAGCATTTT. The chain is built from TRBV6-1 and TRBJ1-5; D not resolved. The CDR3 runs to 14 residues. CDR1 is MNHNS, CDR2 SASEGT, per germline. Trimming stripped 5 bases from V and 0 bases from J, with 8 bases between.

This clone was seen only once. V and J are TRBV19 and TRBJ2-6; maybe TRBD1 (6 bases). The germline V gene encodes CDR1 LNHDA and CDR2 SQIVND (reference sequence). The V end lost 6 bases, the J end lost 0 bases, and 12 bases lay between the germline ends. This CDR3 is built from 16 residues. In DNA form, the CDR3 reads TGTGCCAGTAGGGACAGACTTAGCTCTGGGGCCAACGTCCTGACTTTC. Translation gives CASRDRLSSGANVLTF.